These 16 T cell receptor beta chains share one sample of origin, sequenced in a study of T cell clonality in common variable immunodeficiency. Repertoires were generated with immunoSEQ multiplex PCR, while TCRdb's copy carries only in-frame clones and drops some. The counts give around 39,000 clones, none of them seen only once; 2.5% to 3.5% is held by the top ten. Material for sequencing was peripheral blood mononuclear cells. The receptors were sampled from a person aged 18 to 75 in good health.

This clone was detected ten times or more. Coverage ceases 3 residues before the CDR3 finishes, and the germline J gene fills in the end. The rearrangement links TRBV20-1 to TRBJ2-2; 7 bases align to TRBD2. Germline V gene sequence: CDR1 DFQATT, CDR2 SNEGSKA (reference sequence). V lost 0 bases and J lost 3; bases outside the gene matches: 7. The CDR3 extends over 16 amino acids. The CDR3 sequence is CSARDLASGDTGELFF. The DNA read from the CDR3 is TGCAGTGCTAGAGATTTAGCTAGCGGAGACACCGGGGAG.

This clone was counted ten times or more. The CDR3 goes on 3 residues after the read ends, and that part is filled in from the germline J gene. V usage is TRBV18 and J usage is TRBJ1-5, with D possibly TRBD1 on 5 matching bases. This CDR3 comprises 15 residues. CDR1 and CDR2 from the germline V gene are KGHSH and LQKENI. Deletions cut 3 bases from V and 2 bases from J, with 11 bases between. The CDR3 loop is CASSPQVGGNQPQHF. Incomplete CDR3 DNA: TGTGCCAGCTCACCTCAGGTAGGGGGCAATCAGCCC.

This clone was counted many times. The read gets to within 3 residues of the CDR3 end, and the germline J gene fills in the rest. The V and J genes are TRBV15 and TRBJ1-4; TRBD1 is a possible D gene (5 bases). The CDR3 is 15 amino acids. Looked up from germline, CDR1 is LNHNV and CDR2 is YYDKDF (reference sequence). V was cut by 0 bases and J by 8 bases, with 13 bases left in between. The sequenced part of the CDR3 DNA is TGTGCCACCAGCAGAGAGCGGGGGGGTGGAGAAAAA. It specifies CATSRERGGGEK. The complete CDR3 protein is CATSRERGGGEKLFF.

This clone was found many times. The read ends 3 residues early relative to the CDR3; the germline J gene fills the gap. The chain carries TRBV28 and TRBJ2-3; 12 positions agree with TRBD2. The CDR3 is 15 amino acids. V lost 7 bases and J lost 4; bases outside the gene matches: 6. Germline V CDR1 and CDR2: MDHEN, SYDVKM. The chain's CDR3 is CASTLRTSGADTQYF. CDR3 DNA (partial): TGTGCCAGCACCTTACGGACTAGCGGGGCAGATACG.

This clone was counted ten times or more. The DNA ends 3 residues before the CDR3 does, and the rest of the CDR3 is filled in from the germline J gene. V usage is TRBV5-1 and J usage is TRBJ2-2, with D possibly TRBD1 on 7 matching bases. The CDR3 consists of 15 residues. Per the germline V gene, CDR1 is SGHRS and CDR2 is YFSETQ. The V end lost 1 base, the J end lost 5 bases, and 12 bases lay between the germline ends. This CDR3 reads CASSLPGGGTGELFF. The DNA read from the CDR3 is TGCGCCAGCAGCTTGCCAGGGGGAGGTACCGGGGAG. Together with reference TRBV5-1 and TRBJ2-2, the CDR3 gives the full variable domain: KAGVTQTPRYLIKTRGQQVTLSCSPISGHRSVSWYQQTPGQGLQFLFEYFSETQRNKGNFPGRFSGRQFSNSRSEMNVSTLELGDSALYLCASSLPGGGTGELFFGEGSRLTVL.

This clone was counted many times. The CDR3 extends 3 residues past the end of the read, so its final part is completed from the germline J gene. The chain has TRBV20-1 and TRBJ2-4; no clear D gene. The CDR3 has 13 residues. V was trimmed by 3 bases and J by 0 bases, leaving 6 bases between them. The germline CDR1 and CDR2 sequences are DFQATT and SNEGSKA (reference sequence). CDR3 protein: CSASPVAKNIQYF. Partial CDR3 DNA: TGCAGTGCTAGCCCCGTAGCCAAAAACATT.

Many counts were recorded for this clone. Read coverage stops 3 residues before the CDR3 terminus; the germline J gene supplies the remainder. The chain joins TRBV12-3 or TRBV12-4 to TRBJ2-1; no clear D. Trimming cost V 5 bases and J 6 bases, with 5 bases left between them. This CDR3 comprises 11 residues. The part of the CDR3 DNA that was read is TGTGCCAGCAGTGTCATCAATGAG. It translates to CASSVINE. The whole CDR3 sequence reads CASSVINEQFF.

This clone was recorded many times. The CDR3 goes on 3 residues after the read ends, and that part is filled in from the germline J gene. The chain carries TRBV5-5 and TRBJ2-5, with D perhaps matching TRBD1 (6 bases). Trimming cost V 0 bases and J 2 bases, with 11 bases left between them. This CDR3 spans 15 amino acids. Germline assignment: CDR1 SGHKS and CDR2 YYEKEE (reference sequence). The CDR3 loop reads CASSLVKGDQETQYF. The CDR3 bases that were read are TGTGCCAGCAGCTTGGTAAAGGGGGATCAAGAGACC.

By its share, this clone is medium-sized. The CDR3 goes on 3 residues after the read ends, and that part is filled in from the germline J gene. This chain connects TRBV20-1 to TRBJ2-4; D not certain. V shed 0 bases and J shed 0 bases, with 6 bases lying between them. The CDR3 is made up of 14 amino acids. CDR1 and CDR2 (germline): DFQATT, SNEGSKA (reference sequence). The CDR3 sequence is CSARDALAKNIQYF. The part of the CDR3 DNA that was read is TGCAGTGCTAGAGATGCGTTAGCCAAAAACATT.

This clone was counted at least ten times. CDR3 DNA, as far as it was read: TGTGCCAGCAGTGAACTCCGCCCGGGACAGGGGGTCCCTGAA. Amino acid sequence: CASSELRPGQGVPE. Given in full, the CDR3 is CASSELRPGQGVPEAFF. The chain joins TRBV6-1 to TRBJ1-1, with 11 bases identical to TRBD1. The read halts 3 residues ahead of the CDR3 end, with the missing end drawn from the germline J gene. Germline CDR1 and CDR2: MNHNS and SASEGT. The CDR3 sequence is 17 residues long. Trimming at V came to 2 bases and at J to 6 bases, leaving 11 bases not matched to a gene.

In its sample, this clone was seen many times. The CDR3 extends 3 residues past the end of the read, so its final part is completed from the germline J gene. The chain has TRBV5-1 and TRBJ1-4, with 10 bases matching TRBD1. The junction had 2 bases not matched to a gene; V was cut back by 0 bases and J by 6 bases. This CDR3 is built from 15 residues. Germline V gives CDR1 SGHRS, CDR2 YFSETQ. CDR3 residues: CASSLAGTGDEKLFF. CDR3 bases read: TGCGCCAGCAGCTTGGCCGGGACAGGGGATGAAAAA.

This clone was seen ten or more times. CDR3 bases read: TGTGCCAGCAGGGGGAACACAGGGATCTCTGAG. It specifies CASRGNTGISE. In full, the CDR3 reads CASRGNTGISEQFF. This chain connects TRBV2 to TRBJ2-1; perhaps TRBD1 as D (6 bases). With the read ending 3 residues before the CDR3 end, the germline J gene is used to fill in that end. This CDR3 is 14 amino acids long. Trimming took off 6 bases at V and 9 bases at J, with 18 bases between the two ends. Germline CDR1 reads SNHLY; CDR2 reads FYNNEI.

Many counts were recorded for this clone. The read gets to within 3 residues of the CDR3 end, and the germline J gene fills in the rest. The rearrangement uses TRBV19 and TRBJ2-7, with a tentative D call TRBD2 (5 bases). Trimming left V 6 bases short and J 2 bases short, with 17 bases between. Germline V gives CDR1 LNHDA, CDR2 SQIVND (reference sequence). The CDR3 totals 15 residues. Incomplete CDR3 DNA: TGTGCCAGTAGCCTGAGCGGAGCACAGACCTACGAG. Translating it yields CASSLSGAQTYE. Given in full, the CDR3 is CASSLSGAQTYEQYF.

This clone was counted ten times or more. Read coverage stops 3 residues before the CDR3 terminus; the germline J gene supplies the remainder. V is TRBV5-1 and J is TRBJ2-7; 14 nucleotides line up with TRBD2. Per germline, CDR1 SGHRS and CDR2 YFSETQ. Trimming at V came to 2 bases and at J to 4 bases, leaving 5 bases not matched to a gene. The CDR3 covers 16 residues. CDR3 residues: CASSLGLAGGVYEQYF. Partial CDR3 DNA: TGCGCCAGCAGCTTAGGACTAGCGGGAGGAGTGTACGAG.

This clone was observed at least ten times. The CDR3 end lies 3 residues beyond the end of the read and is filled in from the germline J gene. The V call is TRBV6-4, the J call TRBJ2-3, with 7 positions matching TRBD2. This CDR3 region has 15 residues. V trimming: 1 base; J trimming: 7 bases; junction bases outside the gene matches: 8. CDR1 and CDR2 from the germline V gene are MRHNA and SNTAGT. CDR3 protein: CASSDWAGAGYTQYF. Partial CDR3 DNA: TGTGCCAGCAGTGACTGGGCGGGAGCGGGATATACG.

This clone was seen repeatedly, ten times or more. The read gets to within 3 residues of the CDR3 end, and the germline J gene fills in the rest. The rearrangement links TRBV6-1 to TRBJ1-6; 11 bases match TRBD1. Unmatched junction bases numbered 10, after V lost 2 bases and J lost 7 bases. Germline CDR1 and CDR2: MNHNS and SASEGT. The CDR3 runs to 18 residues. CDR3 sequence: CASSESLGTGGPNSPLHF. The part of the CDR3 DNA that was read is TGTGCCAGCAGTGAATCACTTGGGACAGGGGGTCCAAATTCACCC.